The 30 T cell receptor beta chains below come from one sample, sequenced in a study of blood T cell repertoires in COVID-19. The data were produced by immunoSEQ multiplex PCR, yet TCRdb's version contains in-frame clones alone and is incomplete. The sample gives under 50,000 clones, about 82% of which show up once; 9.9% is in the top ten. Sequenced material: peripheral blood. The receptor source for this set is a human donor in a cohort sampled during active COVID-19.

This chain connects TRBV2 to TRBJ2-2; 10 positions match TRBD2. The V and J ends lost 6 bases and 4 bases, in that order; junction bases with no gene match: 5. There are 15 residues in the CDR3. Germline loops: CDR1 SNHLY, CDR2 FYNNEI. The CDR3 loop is CASSPSGRATGELFF. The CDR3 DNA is TGTGCCAGCAGCCCGAGCGGGAGGGCCACCGGGGAGCTGTTTTTT. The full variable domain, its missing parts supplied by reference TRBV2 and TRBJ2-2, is EPEVTQTPSHQVTQMGQEVILRCVPISNHLYFYWYRQILGQKVEFLVSFYNNEISEKSEIFDDQFSVERPDGSNFTLKIRSTKLEDSAMYFCASSPSGRATGELFFGEGSRLTVL.

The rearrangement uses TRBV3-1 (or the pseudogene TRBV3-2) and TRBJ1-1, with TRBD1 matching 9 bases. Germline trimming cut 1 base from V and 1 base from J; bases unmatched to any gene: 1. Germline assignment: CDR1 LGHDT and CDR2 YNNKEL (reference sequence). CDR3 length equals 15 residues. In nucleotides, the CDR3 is TGTGCCAGCAGCCAAGCGGGACAGGGGAACACTGAAGCTTTCTTT. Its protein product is CASSQAGQGNTEAFF.

The CDR3 loop is CASSPLGSLNTEAFF. CDR3 nucleotide sequence: TGTGCCAGCAGCCCCTTAGGGAGTTTGAACACTGAAGCTTTCTTT. V usage is TRBV11-2 and J usage is TRBJ1-1, with D unclear. Trimming removed 5 bases at V and 0 bases at J, with 13 bases between. Germline CDR1 reads SGHAT; CDR2 reads FQNNGV. This CDR3 comprises 15 residues.

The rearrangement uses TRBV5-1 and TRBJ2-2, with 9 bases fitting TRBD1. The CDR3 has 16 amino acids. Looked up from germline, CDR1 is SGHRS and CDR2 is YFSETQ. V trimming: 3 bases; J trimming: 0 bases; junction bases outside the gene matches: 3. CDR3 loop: CASSSRTGANTGELFF. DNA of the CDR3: TGCGCCAGCAGCTCCCGGACAGGGGCGAACACCGGGGAGCTGTTTTTT. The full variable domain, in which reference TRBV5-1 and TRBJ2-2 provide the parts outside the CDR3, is KAGVTQTPRYLIKTRGQQVTLSCSPISGHRSVSWYQQTPGQGLQFLFEYFSETQRNKGNFPGRFSGRQFSNSRSEMNVSTLELGDSALYLCASSSRTGANTGELFFGEGSRLTVL.

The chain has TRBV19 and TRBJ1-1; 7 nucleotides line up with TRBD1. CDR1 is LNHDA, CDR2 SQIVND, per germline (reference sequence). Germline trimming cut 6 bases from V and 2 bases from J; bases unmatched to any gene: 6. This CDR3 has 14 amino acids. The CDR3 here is CASRLRGVNTEAFF. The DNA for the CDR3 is TGTGCCAGTAGACTCAGGGGGGTTAACACTGAAGCTTTCTTT.

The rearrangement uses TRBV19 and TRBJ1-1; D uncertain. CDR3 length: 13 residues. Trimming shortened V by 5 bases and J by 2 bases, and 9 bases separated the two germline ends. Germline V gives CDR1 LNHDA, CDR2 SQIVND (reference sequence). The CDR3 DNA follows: TGTGCCAGTAGTGGGAGGGCTAACACTGAAGCTTTCTTT. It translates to CASSGRANTEAFF.

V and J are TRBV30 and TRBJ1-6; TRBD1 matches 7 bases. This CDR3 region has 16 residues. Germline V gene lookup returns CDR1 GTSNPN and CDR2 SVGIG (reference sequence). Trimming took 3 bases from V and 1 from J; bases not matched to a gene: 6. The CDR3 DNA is TGTGCCTGGAGGACAGGGAGCCGGTCCTATAATTCACCCCTCCACTTT. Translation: CAWRTGSRSYNSPLHF.

The CDR3 sequence is CASSSTGTGAEKLFF. CDR3 DNA: TGCGCCAGCAGTTCGACCGGGACAGGGGCTGAAAAACTGTTTTTT. The chain is built from TRBV5-1 and TRBJ1-4, with 10 nucleotides matching TRBD1. The CDR3 is 15 amino acids. Germline V gives CDR1 SGHRS, CDR2 YFSETQ. Trimming took 5 bases from V and 7 from J; bases not matched to a gene: 8.

The CDR3 sequence: CASSPGGGQGYGYTF. The CDR3 region has the DNA TGTGCCAGCAGCCCCGGGGGTGGACAGGGTTATGGCTACACCTTC. The genes are TRBV7-3 and TRBJ1-2; 8 positions match TRBD1. The CDR3 contains 15 residues. V shed 5 bases and J 5 bases; nucleotides not matched to a gene: 10. From germline, CDR1 is SGHTA and CDR2 FQGTGA.

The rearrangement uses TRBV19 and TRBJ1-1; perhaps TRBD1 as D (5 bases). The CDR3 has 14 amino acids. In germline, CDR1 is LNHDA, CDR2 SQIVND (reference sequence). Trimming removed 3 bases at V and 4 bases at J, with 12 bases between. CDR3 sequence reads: CASSIAGRSTEAFF. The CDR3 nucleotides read TGTGCCAGTAGTATCGCAGGGAGGAGCACTGAAGCTTTCTTT.

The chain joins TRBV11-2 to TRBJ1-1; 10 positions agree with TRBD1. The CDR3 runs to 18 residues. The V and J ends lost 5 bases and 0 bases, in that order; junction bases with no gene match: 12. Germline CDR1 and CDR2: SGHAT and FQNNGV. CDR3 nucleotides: TGTGCCAGCAGCCGACTCGGGACAGGGGAAGGACTGAACACTGAAGCTTTCTTT. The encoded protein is CASSRLGTGEGLNTEAFF. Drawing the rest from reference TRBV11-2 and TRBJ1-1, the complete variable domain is EAGVAQSPRYKIIEKRQSVAFWCNPISGHATLYWYQQILGQGPKLLIQFQNNGVVDDSQLPKDRFSAERLKGVDSTLKIQPAKLEDSAVYLCASSRLGTGEGLNTEAFFGQGTRLTVV.

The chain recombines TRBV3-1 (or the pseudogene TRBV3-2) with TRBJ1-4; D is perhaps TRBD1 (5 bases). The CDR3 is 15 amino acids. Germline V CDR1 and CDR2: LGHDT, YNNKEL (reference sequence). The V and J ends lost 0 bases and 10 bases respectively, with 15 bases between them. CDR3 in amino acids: CASSQDRQGSRKLFF. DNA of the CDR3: TGTGCCAGCAGCCAAGACCGCCAGGGCAGTAGAAAACTGTTTTTT.

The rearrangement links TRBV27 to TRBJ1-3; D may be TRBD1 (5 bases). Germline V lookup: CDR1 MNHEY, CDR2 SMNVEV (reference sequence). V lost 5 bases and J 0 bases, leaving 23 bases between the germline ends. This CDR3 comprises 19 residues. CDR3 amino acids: CASSPSGTGLTLSGNTIYF. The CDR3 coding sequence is TGTGCCAGCAGTCCCTCTGGCACAGGCCTTACTCTCTCTGGAAACACCATATATTTT.

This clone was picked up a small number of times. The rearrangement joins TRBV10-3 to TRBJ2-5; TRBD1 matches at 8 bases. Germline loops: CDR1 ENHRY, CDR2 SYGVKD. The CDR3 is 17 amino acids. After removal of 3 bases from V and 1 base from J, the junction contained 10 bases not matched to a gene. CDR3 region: CAISDSATGASQETQYF. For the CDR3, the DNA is TGTGCCATCAGTGATTCCGCGACAGGGGCTAGCCAAGAGACCCAGTACTTC.

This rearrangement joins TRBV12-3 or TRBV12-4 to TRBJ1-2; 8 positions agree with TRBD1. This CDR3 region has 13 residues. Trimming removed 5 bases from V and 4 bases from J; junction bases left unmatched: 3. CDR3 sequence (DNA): TGTGCCAGCAGTCCTGGACAGGGCTATGGCTACACCTTC. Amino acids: CASSPGQGYGYTF.

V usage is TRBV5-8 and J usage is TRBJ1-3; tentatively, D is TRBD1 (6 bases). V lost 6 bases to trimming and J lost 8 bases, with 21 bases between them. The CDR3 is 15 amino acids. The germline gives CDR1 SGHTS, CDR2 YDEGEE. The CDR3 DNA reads TGTGCCAGCAACCGAGACAGGCCCCGGTGGGACACCATATATTTT. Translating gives CASNRDRPRWDTIYF.

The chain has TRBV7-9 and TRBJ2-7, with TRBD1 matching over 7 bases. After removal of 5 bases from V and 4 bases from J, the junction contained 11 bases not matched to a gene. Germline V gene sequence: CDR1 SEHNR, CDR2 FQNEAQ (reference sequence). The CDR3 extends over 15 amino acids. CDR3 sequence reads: CASSPEQGQAYEQYF. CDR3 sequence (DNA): TGTGCCAGCAGCCCAGAGCAAGGACAGGCGTACGAGCAGTACTTC.

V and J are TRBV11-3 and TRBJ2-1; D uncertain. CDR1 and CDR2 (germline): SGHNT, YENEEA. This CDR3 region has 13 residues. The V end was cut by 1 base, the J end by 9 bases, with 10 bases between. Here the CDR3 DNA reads TGTGCCAGCAGCTTAGGAACCGGTGCTGAGCAGTTCTTC. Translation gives CASSLGTGAEQFF.

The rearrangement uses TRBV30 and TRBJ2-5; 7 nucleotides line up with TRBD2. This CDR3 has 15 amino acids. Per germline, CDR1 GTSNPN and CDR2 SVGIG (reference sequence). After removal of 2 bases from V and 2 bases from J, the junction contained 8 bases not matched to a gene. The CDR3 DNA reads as TGTGCCTGGAGTAGGCCTAGCGGCCCTCAAGAGACCCAGTACTTC. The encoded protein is CAWSRPSGPQETQYF.

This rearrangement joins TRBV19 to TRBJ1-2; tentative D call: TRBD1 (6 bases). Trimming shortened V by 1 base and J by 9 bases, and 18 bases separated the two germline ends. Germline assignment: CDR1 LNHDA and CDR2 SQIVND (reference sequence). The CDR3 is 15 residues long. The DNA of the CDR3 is TGTGCCAGTAGTATAGCAGGGACACCTCGCCCAAGCTACACCTTC. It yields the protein CASSIAGTPRPSYTF. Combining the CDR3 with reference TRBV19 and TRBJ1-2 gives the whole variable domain DGGITQSPKYLFRKEGQNVTLSCEQNLNHDAMYWYRQDPGQGLRLIYYSQIVNDFQKGDIAEGYSVSREKKESFPLTVTSAQKNPTAFYLCASSIAGTPRPSYTFGSGTRLTVV.

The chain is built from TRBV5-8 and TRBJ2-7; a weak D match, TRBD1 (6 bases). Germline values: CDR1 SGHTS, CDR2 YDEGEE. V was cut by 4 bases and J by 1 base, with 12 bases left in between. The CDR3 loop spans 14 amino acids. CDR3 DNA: TGTGCCAGCAGCATTGGACAGCAATCCTACGAGCAGTACTTC. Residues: CASSIGQQSYEQYF. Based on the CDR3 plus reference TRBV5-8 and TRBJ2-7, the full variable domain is EAGVTQSPTHLIKTRGQQATLRCSPISGHTSVYWYQQALGLGLQFLLWYDEGEERNRGNFPPRFSGRQFPNYSSELNVNALELEDSALYLCASSIGQQSYEQYFGPGTRLTVT.

CDR3 nucleotide sequence: TGTGCCAGCATCCGACAGGGCCTTTTAGGGGACAATGAGCAGTTCTTC. Translating it yields CASIRQGLLGDNEQFF. This chain links TRBV7-2 with TRBJ2-1; 7 positions agree with TRBD1. The CDR3 contains 16 residues. Trimming removed 7 bases from V and 5 bases from J; junction bases left unmatched: 14. The V gene's germline CDR1 is SGHTA and CDR2 FQGNSA.

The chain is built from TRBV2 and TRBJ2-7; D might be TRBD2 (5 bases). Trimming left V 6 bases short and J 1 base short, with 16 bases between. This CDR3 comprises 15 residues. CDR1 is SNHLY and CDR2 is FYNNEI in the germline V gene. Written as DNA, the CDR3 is TGTGCCAGCAGAGTGGAGGCAACCCGATCCTACGAGCAGTACTTC. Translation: CASRVEATRSYEQYF.

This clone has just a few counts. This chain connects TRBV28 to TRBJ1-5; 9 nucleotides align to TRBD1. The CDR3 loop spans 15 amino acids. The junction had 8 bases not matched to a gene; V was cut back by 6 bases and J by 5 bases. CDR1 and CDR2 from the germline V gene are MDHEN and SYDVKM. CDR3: CASSVRDRDDQPQHF. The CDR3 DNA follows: TGTGCCAGCAGCGTCCGGGACAGGGACGATCAGCCCCAGCATTTT.

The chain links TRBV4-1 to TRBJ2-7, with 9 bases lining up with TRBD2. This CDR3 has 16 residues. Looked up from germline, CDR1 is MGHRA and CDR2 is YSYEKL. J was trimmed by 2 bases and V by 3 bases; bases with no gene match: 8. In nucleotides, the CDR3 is TGCGCCAGCAGCCACCGGCGGCTAGCGGGACCCTACGAGCAGTACTTC. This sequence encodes CASSHRRLAGPYEQYF.

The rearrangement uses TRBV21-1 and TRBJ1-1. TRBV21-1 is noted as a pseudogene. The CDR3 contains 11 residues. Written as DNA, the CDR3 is TGTGCCAGCGATAGCAGAAATGAAGCTTTCTTT. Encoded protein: CASDSRNEAFF.

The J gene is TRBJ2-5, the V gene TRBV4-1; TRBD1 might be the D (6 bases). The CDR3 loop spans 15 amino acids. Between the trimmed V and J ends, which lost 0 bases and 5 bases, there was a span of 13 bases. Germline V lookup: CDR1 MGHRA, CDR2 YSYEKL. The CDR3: CASSQEGTQRETQYF. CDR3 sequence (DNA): TGCGCCAGCAGCCAAGAGGGGACACAAAGGGAGACCCAGTACTTC.

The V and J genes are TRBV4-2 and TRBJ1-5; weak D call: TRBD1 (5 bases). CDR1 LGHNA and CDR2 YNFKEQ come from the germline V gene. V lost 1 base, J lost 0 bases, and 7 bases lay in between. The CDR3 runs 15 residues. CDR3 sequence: CASSQGTNSNQPQHF. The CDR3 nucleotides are TGTGCCAGCAGCCAAGGGACAAATAGCAATCAGCCCCAGCATTTT.

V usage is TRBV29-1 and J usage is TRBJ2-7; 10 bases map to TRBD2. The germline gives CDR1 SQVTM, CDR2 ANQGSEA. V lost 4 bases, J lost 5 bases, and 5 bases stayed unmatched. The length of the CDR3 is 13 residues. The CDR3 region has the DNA TGCAGCGTTGGGGCTAGCGGGGGCCACGAGCAGTACTTC. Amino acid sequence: CSVGASGGHEQYF.

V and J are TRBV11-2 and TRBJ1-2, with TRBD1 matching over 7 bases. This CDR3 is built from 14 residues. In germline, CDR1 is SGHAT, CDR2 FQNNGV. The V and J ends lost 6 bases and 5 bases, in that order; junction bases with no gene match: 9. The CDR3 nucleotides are TGTGCCAGCAGTCCGGGACAGCAAACTTATGGCTACACCTTC. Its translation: CASSPGQQTYGYTF.